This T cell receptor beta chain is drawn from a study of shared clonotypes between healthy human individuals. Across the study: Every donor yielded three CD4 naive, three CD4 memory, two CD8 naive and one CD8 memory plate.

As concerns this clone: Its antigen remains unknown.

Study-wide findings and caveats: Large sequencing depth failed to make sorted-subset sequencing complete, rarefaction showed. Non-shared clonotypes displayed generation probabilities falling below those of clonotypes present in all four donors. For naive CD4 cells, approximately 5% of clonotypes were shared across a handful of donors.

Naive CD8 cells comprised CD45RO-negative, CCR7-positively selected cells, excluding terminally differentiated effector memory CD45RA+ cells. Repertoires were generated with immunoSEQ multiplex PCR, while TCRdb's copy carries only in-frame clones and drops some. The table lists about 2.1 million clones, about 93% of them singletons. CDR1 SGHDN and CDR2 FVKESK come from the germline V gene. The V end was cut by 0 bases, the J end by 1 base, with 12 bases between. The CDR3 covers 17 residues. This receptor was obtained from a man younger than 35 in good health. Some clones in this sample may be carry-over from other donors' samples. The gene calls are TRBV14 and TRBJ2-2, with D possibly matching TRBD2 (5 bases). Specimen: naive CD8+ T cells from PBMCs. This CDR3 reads CASSQEAVAWNTGELFF. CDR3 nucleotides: TGTGCCAGCAGCCAAGAGGCGGTAGCGTGGAACACCGGGGAGCTGTTTTTT.